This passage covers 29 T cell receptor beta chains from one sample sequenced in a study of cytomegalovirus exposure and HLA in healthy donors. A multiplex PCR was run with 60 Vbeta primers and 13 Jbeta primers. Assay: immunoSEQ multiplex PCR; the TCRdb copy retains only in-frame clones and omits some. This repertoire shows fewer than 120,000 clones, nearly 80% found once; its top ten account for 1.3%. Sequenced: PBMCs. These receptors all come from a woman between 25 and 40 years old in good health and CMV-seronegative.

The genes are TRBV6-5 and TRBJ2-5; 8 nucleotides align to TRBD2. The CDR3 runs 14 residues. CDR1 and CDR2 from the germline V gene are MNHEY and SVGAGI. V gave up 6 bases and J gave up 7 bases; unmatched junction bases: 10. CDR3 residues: CASRPGLVSGTQYF. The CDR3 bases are TGTGCCAGCAGACCGGGACTAGTTTCCGGGACCCAGTACTTC.

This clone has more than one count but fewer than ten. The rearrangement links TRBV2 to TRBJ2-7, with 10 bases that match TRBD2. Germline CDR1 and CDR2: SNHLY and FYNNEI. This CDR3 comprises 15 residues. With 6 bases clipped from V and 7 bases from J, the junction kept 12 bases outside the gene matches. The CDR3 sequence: CASRPRLAGVDEQYF. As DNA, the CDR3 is TGTGCCAGCAGGCCCAGGCTAGCGGGAGTTGATGAGCAGTACTTC.

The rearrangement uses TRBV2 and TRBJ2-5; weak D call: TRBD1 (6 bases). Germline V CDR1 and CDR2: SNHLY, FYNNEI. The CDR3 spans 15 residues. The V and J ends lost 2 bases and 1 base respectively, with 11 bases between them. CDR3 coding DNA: TGTGCCAGCAGTGAACCCAACAGGGCCCAAGAGACCCAGTACTTC. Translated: CASSEPNRAQETQYF.

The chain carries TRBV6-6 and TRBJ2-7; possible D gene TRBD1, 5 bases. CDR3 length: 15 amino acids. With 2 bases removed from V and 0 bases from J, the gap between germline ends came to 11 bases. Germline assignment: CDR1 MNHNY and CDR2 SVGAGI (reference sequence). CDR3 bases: TGTGCCAGCAGTTACCCCCGCCAGGGCTCCTACGAGCAGTACTTC. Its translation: CASSYPRQGSYEQYF.

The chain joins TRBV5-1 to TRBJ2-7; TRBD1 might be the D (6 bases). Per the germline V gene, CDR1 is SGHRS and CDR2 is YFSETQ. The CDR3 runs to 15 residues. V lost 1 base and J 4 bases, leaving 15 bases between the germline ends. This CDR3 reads CASSLFQGQKYEQYF. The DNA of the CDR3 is TGCGCCAGCAGCTTGTTCCAGGGACAAAAATACGAGCAGTACTTC.

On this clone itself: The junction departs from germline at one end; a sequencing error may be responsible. The CDR3 loop is CASSEVAGNTIYF. The CDR3 region has the DNA TGTGCCAGCAGCGAAGTAGCTGGAAACACCATATATTTT. This chain uses TRBV6-1 with TRBJ1-3; D ambiguous. The CDR3 is 13 amino acids. The germline CDR1 and CDR2 sequences are MNHNS and SASEGT.

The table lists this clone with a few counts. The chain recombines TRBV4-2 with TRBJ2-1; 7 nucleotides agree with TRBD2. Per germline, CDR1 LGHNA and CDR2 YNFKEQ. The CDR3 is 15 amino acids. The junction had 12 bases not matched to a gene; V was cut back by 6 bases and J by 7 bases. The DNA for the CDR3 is TGTGCCAGCAGACAGAGGGAGCGGGATTCGAATGAGCAGTTCTTC. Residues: CASRQRERDSNEQFF.

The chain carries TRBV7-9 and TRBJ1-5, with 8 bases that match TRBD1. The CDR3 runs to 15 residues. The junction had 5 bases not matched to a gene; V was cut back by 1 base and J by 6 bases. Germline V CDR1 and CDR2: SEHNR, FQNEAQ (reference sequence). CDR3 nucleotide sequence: TGTGCCAGCAGCTTAGGTCTGACAGGGGCTCAGCCCCAGCATTTT. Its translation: CASSLGLTGAQPQHF.

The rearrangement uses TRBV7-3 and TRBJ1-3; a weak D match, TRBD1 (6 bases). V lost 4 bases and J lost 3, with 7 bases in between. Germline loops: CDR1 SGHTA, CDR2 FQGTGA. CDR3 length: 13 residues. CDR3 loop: CASSYRVGNTIYF. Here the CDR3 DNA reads TGTGCCAGCAGCTACAGGGTTGGAAACACCATATATTTT.

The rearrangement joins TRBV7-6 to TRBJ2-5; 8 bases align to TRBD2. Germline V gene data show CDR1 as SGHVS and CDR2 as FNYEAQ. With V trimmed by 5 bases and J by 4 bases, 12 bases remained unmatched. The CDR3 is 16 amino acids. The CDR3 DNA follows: TGTGCCAGCAGCCCCCAGGGACTAGATAGAAGAGAGACCCAGTACTTC. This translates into CASSPQGLDRRETQYF.

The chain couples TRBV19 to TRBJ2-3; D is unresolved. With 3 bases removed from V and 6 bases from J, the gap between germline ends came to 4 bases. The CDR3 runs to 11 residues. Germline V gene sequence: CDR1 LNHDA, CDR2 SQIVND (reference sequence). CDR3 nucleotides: TGTGCCAGTAGTATCGGTGATACGCAGTATTTT. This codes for CASSIGDTQYF.

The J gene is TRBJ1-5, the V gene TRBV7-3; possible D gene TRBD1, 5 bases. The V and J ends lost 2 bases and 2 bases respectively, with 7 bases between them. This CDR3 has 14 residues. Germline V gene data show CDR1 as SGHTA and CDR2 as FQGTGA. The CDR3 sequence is CASSLSGGNQPQHF. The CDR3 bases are TGTGCCAGCAGCTTATCGGGGGGCAATCAGCCCCAGCATTTT.

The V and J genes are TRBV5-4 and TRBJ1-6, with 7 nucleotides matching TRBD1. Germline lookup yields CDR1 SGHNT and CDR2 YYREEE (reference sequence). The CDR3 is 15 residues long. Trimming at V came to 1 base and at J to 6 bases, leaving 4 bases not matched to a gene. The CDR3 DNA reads TGTGCCAGCAGCTTGCAGGGACAGTCTAATTCACCCCTCCACTTT. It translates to CASSLQGQSNSPLHF.

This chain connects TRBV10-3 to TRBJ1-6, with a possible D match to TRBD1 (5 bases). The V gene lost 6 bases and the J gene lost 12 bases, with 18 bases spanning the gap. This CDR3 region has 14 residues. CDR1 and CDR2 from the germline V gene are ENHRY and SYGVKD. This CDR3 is CAIRPREGGIPLHF. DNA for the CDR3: TGTGCCATCAGGCCCAGGGAAGGCGGAATACCCCTCCACTTT.

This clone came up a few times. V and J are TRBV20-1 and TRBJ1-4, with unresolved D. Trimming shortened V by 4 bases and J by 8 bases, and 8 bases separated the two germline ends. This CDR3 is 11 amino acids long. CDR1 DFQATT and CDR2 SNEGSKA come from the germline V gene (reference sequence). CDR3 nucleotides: TGCAGTGCTACTACGCGGGAAAAACTGTTTTTT. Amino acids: CSATTREKLFF.

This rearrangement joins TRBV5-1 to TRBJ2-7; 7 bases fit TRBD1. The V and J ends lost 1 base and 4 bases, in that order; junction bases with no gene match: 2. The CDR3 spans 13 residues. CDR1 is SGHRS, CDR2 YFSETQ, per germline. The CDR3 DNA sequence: TGCGCCAGCAGCTTGACACAGGGGTACGAGCAGTACTTC. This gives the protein CASSLTQGYEQYF.

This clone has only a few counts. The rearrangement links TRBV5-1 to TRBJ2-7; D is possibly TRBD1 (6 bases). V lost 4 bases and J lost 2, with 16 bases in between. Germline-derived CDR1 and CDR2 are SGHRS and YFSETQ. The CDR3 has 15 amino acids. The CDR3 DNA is TGCGCCAGCAGCCAGGACAGCCAGGCGGCCTACGAGCAGTACTTC. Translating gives CASSQDSQAAYEQYF.

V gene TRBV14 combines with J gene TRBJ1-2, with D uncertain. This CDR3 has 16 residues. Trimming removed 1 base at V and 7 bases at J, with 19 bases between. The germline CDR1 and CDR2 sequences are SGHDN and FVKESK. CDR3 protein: CASSQVPDPLIGGYTF. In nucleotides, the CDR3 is TGTGCCAGCAGCCAAGTCCCCGATCCTCTAATTGGTGGCTACACCTTC.

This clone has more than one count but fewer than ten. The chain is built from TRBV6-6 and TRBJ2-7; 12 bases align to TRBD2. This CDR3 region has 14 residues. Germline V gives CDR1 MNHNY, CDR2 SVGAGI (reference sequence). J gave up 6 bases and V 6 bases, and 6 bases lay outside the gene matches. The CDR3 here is CASRRLAGVFEQYF. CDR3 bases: TGTGCCAGCAGACGACTAGCGGGAGTCTTCGAGCAGTACTTC.

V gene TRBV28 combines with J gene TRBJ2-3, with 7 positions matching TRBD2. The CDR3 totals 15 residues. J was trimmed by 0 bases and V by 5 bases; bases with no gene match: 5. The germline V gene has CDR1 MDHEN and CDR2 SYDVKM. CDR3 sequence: CASSRGGPSTDTQYF. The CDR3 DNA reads TGTGCCAGCAGTCGCGGGGGACCTAGCACAGATACGCAGTATTTT.

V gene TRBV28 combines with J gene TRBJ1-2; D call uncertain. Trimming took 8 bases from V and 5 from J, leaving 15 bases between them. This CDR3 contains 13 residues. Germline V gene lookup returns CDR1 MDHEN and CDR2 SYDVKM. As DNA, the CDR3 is TGTGCCAGCGGAGCCCCGGGGTTGTATGGCTACACCTTC. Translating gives CASGAPGLYGYTF.

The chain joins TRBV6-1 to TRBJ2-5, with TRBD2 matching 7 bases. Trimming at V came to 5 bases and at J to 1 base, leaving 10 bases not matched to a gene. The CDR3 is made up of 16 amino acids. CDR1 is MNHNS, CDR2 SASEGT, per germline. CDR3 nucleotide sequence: TGTGCCAGCAGTAAAGTGGGCGGGGGACTCCAAGAGACCCAGTACTTC. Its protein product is CASSKVGGGLQETQYF.

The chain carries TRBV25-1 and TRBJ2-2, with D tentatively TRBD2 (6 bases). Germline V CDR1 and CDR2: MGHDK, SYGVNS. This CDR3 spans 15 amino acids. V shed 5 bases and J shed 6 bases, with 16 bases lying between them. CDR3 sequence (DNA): TGTGCCAGCAGTCAACCTGGAGGGACTCCCGGGGAGCTGTTTTTT. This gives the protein CASSQPGGTPGELFF.

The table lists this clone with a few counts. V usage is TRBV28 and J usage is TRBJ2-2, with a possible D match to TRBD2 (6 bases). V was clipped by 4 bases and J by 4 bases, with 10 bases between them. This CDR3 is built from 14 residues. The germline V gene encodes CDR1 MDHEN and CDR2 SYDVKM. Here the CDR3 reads CASSSGSGTGELFF. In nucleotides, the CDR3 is TGTGCCAGCAGTTCCGGGAGTGGCACCGGGGAGCTGTTTTTT.

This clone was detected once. As DNA, the CDR3 is TGTGCCAGCAGGACTGGAAATCAGCCCCAGCATTTT. As protein: CASRTGNQPQHF. The V call is TRBV27, the J call TRBJ1-5; D not certain. The CDR3 has 12 residues. The germline V and J ends were trimmed by 6 bases and 4 bases, with 7 bases remaining between them. Germline lookup yields CDR1 MNHEY and CDR2 SMNVEV (reference sequence).

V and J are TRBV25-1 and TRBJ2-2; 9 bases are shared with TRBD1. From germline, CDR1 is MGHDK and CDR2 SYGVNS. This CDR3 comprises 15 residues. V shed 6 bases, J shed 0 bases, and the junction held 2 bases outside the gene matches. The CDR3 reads CASSRQGANTGELFF. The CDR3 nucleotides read TGTGCCAGCAGCAGACAGGGGGCGAACACCGGGGAGCTGTTTTTT.

This chain's CDR3 is CASSETSGGEQYF. The CDR3, as DNA: TGTGCCAGCAGTGAAACCTCAGGGGGCGAGCAGTACTTC. The chain carries TRBV25-1 and TRBJ2-7, with 7 bases identical to TRBD1. The V gene end was trimmed by 2 bases and the J gene end by 6 bases; junction bases not matched to a gene: 4. There are 13 residues in the CDR3. Germline V gene data show CDR1 as MGHDK and CDR2 as SYGVNS.

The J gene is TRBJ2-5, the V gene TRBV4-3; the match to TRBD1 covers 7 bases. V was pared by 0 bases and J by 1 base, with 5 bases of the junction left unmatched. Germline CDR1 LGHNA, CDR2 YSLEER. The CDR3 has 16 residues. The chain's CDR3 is CASSQESTGVQETQYF. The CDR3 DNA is TGCGCCAGCAGCCAAGAGTCTACAGGGGTCCAAGAGACCCAGTACTTC.

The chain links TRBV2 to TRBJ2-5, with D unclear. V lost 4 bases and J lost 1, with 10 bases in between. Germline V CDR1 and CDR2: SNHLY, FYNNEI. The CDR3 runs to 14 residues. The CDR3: CASSAFTVQETQYF. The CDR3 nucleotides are TGTGCCAGCAGTGCGTTTACAGTCCAAGAGACCCAGTACTTC.